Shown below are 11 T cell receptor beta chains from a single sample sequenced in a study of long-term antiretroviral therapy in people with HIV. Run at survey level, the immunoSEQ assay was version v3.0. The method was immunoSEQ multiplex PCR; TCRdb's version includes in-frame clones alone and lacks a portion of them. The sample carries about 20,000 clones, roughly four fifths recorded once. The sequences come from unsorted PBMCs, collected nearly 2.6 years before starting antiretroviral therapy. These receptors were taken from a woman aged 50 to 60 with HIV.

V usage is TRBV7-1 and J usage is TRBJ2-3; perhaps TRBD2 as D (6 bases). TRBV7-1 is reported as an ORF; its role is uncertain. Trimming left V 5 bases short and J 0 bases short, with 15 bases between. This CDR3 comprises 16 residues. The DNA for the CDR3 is TGTGCCAGCAGCGGCCCGACTAGTCGTAGCACAGATACGCAGTATTTT. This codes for CASSGPTSRSTDTQYF.

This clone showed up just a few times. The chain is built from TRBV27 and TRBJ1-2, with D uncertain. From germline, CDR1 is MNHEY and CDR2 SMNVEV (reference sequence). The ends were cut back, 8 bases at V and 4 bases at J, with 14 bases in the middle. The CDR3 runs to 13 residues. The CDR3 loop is CASSTTAIYGYTF. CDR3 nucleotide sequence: TGTGCCAGCTCCACCACCGCGATCTATGGCTACACCTTC.

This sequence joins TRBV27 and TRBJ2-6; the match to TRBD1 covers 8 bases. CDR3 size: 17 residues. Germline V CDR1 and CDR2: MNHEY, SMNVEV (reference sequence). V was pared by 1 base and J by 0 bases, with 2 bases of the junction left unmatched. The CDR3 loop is CASSLWGQDSGANVLTF. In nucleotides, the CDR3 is TGTGCCAGCAGTTTATGGGGACAGGACTCTGGGGCCAACGTCCTGACTTTC.

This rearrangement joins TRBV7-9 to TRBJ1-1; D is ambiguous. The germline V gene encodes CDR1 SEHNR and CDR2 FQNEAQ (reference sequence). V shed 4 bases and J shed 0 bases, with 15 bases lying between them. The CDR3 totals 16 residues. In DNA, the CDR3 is TGTGCCAGCAGCTCGACCACGGTGGGAATGAACACTGAAGCTTTCTTT. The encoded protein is CASSSTTVGMNTEAFF.

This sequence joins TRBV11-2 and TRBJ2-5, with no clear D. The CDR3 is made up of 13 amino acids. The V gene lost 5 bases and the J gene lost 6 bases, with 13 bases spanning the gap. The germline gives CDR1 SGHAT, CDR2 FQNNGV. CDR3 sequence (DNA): TGTGCCAGCAGCCGACCAGGTGTGAAGACCCAGTACTTC. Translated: CASSRPGVKTQYF.

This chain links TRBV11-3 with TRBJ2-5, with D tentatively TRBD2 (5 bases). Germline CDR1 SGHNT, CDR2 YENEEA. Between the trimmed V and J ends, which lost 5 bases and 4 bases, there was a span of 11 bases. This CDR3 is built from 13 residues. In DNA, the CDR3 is TGTGCCAGCAGCCCGGGGATTTCAGAGACCCAGTACTTC. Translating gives CASSPGISETQYF.

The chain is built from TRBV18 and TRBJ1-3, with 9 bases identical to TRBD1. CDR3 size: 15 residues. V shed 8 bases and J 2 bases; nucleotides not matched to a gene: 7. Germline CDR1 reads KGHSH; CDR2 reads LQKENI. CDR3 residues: CASAPGTGTGNTIYF. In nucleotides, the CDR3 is TGTGCCAGCGCCCCAGGGACAGGGACTGGAAACACCATATATTTT. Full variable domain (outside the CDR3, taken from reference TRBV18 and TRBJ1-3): NAGVMQNPRHLVRRRGQEARLRCSPMKGHSHVYWYRQLPEEGLKFMVYLQKENIIDESGMPKERFSAEFPKEGPSILRIQQVVRGDSAAYFCASAPGTGTGNTIYFGEGSWLTVV.

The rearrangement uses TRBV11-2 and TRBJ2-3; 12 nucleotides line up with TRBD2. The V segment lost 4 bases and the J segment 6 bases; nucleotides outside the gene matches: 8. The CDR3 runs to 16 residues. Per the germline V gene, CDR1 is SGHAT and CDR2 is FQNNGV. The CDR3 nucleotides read TGTGCCAGCAGCTCTAGCGGGGGGGCGGTTGAGGATACGCAGTATTTT. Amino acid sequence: CASSSSGGAVEDTQYF.

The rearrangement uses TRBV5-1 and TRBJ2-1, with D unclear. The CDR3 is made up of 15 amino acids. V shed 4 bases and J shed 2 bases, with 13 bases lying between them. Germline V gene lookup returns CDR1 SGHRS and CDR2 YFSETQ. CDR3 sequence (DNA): TGCGCCAGCAGCCCCGGAGAAGCCCCCTACAATGAGCAGTTCTTC. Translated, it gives CASSPGEAPYNEQFF.

CDR3 nucleotide sequence: TGTGCCAGCAGTACCGATGGGGGGGCAGTCGCTGAAGCTTTCTTT. Protein: CASSTDGGAVAEAFF. The chain joins TRBV6-6 to TRBJ1-1, with TRBD1 as a possible D gene (6 bases). The CDR3 is made up of 15 amino acids. The V and J ends lost 5 bases and 6 bases respectively, with 19 bases between them. Germline CDR1 MNHNY, CDR2 SVGAGI (reference sequence).

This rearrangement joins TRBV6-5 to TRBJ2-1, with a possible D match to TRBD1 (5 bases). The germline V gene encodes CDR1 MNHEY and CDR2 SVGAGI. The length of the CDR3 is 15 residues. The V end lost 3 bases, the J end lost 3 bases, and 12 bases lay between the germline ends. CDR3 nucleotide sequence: TGTGCCAGCAGTTATTATGAAGGGGACTACAATGAGCAGTTCTTC. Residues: CASSYYEGDYNEQFF.